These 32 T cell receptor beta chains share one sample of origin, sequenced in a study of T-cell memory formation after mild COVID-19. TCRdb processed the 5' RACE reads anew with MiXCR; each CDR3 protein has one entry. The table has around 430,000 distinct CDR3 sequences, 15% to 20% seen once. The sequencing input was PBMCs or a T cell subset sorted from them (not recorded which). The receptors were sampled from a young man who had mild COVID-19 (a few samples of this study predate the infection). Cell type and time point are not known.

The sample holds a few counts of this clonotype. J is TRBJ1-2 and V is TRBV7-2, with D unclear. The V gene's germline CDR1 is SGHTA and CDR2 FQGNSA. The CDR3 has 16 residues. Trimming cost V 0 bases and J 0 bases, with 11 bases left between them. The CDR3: CASSLAEGSPNYGYTF. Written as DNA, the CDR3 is TGTGCCAGCAGCTTAGCGGAAGGGTCTCCTAACTATGGCTACACCTTC.

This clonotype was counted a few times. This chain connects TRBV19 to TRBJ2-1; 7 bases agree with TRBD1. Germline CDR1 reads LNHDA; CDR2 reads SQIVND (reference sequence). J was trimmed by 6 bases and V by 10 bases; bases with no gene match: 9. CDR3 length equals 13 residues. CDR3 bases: TGTGCCATCAGGACAGGCTCCCTCAATGAGCAGTTCTTC. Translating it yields CAIRTGSLNEQFF.

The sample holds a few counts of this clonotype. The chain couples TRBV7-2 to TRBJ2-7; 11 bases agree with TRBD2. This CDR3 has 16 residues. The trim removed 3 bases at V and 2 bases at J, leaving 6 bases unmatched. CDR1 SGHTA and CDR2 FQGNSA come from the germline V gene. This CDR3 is CASSFETSGVPYEQYF. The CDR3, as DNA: TGTGCCAGCAGCTTCGAGACTAGCGGGGTACCCTACGAGCAGTACTTC. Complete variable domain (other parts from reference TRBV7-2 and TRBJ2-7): GAGVSQSPSNKVTEKGKDVELRCDPISGHTALYWYRQSLGQGLEFLIYFQGNSAPDKSGLPSDRFSAERTGGSVSTLTIQRTQQEDSAVYLCASSFETSGVPYEQYFGPGTRLTVT.

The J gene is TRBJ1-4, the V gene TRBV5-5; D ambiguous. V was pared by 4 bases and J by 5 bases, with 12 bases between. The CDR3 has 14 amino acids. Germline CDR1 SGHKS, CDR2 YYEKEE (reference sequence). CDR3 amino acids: CASSRRTVNEKLFF. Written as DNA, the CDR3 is TGTGCCAGCAGCCGACGTACAGTAAATGAAAAACTGTTTTTT.

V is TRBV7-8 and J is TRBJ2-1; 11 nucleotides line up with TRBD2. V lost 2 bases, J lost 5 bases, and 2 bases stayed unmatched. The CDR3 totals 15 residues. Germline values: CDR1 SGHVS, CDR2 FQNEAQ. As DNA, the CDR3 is TGTGCCAGCAGCTTAACGACTAGCGGGAACAATGAGCAGTTCTTC. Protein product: CASSLTTSGNNEQFF.

CDR3 amino acids: CASSFEESYEQYV. In DNA, the CDR3 is TGTGCCAGCAGTTTTGAAGAATCCTACGAGCAGTACGTC. The chain joins TRBV28 to TRBJ2-7, with D hard to call. The CDR3 has 13 amino acids. With 3 bases removed from V and 1 base from J, the gap between germline ends came to 7 bases. Looked up from germline, CDR1 is MDHEN and CDR2 is SYDVKM.

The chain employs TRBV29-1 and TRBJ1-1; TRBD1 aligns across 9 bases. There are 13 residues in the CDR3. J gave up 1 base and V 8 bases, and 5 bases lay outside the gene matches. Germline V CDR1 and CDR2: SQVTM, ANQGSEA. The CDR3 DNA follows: TGCAGCTCGGGACAGGGTACGAACACTGAAGCTTTCTTT. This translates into CSSGQGTNTEAFF.

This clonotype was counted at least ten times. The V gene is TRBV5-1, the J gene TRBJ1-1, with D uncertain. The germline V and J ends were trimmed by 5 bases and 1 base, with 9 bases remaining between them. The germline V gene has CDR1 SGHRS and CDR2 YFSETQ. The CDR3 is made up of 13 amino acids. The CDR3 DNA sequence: TGCGCCAGCAGACCTACAGCGAACACTGAAGCTTTCTTT. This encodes CASRPTANTEAFF. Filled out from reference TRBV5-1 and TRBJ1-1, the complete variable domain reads KAGVTQTPRYLIKTRGQQVTLSCSPISGHRSVSWYQQTPGQGLQFLFEYFSETQRNKGNFPGRFSGRQFSNSRSEMNVSTLELGDSALYLCASRPTANTEAFFGQGTRLTVV.

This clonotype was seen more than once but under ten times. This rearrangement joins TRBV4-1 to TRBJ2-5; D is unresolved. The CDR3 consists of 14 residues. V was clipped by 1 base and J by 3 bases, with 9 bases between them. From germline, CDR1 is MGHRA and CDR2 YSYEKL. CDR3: CASSQGALEETQYF. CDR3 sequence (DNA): TGCGCCAGCAGCCAAGGCGCCTTGGAAGAGACCCAGTACTTC.

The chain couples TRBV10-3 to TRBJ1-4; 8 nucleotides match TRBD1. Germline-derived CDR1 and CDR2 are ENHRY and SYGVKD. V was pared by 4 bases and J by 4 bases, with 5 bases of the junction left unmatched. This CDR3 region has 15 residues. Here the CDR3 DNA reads TGTGCCATCAGTGGAGACAGGGGACGTAATGAAAAACTGTTTTTT. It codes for CAISGDRGRNEKLFF.

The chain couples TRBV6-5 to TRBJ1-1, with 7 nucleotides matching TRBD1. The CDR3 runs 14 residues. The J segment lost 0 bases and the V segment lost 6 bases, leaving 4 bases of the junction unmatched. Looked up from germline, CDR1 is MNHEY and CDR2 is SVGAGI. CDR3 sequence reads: CASRAGTVNTEAFF. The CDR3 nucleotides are TGTGCCAGCAGGGCCGGGACAGTGAACACTGAAGCTTTCTTT.

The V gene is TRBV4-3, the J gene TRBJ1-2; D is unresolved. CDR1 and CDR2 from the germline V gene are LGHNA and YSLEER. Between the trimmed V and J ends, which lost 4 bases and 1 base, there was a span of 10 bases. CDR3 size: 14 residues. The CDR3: CASSRFPGNYGYTF. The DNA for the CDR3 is TGCGCCAGCAGCCGGTTCCCCGGTAACTATGGCTACACCTTC.

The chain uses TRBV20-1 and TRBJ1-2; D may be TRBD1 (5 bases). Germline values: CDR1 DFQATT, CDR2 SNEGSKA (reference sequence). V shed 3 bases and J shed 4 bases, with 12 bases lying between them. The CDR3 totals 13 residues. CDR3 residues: CSARPGVGYGYTF. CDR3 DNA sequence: TGCAGTGCTAGGCCGGGGGTGGGCTATGGCTACACCTTC.

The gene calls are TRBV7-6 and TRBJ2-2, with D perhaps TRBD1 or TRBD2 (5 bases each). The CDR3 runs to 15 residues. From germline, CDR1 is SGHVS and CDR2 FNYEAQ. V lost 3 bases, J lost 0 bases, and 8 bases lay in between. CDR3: CASSFRGANTGELFF. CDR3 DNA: TGTGCCAGCAGCTTTCGAGGGGCGAACACCGGGGAGCTGTTTTTT.

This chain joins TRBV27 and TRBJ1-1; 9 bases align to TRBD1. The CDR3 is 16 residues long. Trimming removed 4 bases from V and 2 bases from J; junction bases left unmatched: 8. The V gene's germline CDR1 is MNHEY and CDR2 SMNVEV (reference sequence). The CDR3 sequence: CASSSPTDRGNTEAFF. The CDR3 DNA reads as TGTGCCAGCAGTTCCCCGACGGACAGGGGAAACACTGAAGCTTTCTTT.

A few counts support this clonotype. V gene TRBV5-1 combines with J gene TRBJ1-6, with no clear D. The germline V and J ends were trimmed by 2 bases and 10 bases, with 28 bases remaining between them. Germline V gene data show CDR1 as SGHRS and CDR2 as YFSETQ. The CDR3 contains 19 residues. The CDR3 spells CASSFKGHPTASRKSPLHF. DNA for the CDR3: TGCGCCAGCAGCTTCAAGGGCCACCCGACCGCGTCCAGGAAGTCACCCCTCCACTTT.

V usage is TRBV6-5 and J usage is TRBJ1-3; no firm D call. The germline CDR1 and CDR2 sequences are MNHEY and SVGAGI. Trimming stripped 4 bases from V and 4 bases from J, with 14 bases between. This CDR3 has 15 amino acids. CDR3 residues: CASSFAAERGNTIYF. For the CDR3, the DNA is TGTGCCAGCAGTTTTGCGGCAGAACGGGGAAACACCATATATTTT.

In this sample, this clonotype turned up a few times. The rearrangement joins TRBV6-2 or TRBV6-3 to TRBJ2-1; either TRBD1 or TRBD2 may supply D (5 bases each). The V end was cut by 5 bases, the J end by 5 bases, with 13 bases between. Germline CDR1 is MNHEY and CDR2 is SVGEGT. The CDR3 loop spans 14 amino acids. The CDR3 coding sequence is TGTGCCAGCAGTCGACGGGACCCGCACAATGAGCAGTTCTTC. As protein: CASSRRDPHNEQFF.

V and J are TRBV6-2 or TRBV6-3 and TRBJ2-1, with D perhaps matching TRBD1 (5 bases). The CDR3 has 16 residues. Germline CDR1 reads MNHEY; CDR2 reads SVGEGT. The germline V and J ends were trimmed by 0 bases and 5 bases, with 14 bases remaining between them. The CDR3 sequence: CASSYSMFRGDNEQFF. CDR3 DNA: TGTGCCAGCAGTTACTCGATGTTTAGGGGCGACAATGAGCAGTTCTTC.

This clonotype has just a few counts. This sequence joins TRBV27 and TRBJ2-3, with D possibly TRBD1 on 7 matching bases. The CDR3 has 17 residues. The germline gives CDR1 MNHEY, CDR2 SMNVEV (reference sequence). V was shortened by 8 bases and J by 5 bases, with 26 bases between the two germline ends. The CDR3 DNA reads TGTGCCAGCTCGTCTCCTACAGGGGCGGGGAGTTTAGATACGCAGTATTTT. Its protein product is CASSSPTGAGSLDTQYF.

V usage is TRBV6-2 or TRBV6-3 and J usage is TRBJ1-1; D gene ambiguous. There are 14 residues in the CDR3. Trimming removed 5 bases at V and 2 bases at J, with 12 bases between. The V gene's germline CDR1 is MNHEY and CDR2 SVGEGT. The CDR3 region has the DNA TGTGCCAGCAGTCGACTAGGAGGCAACACTGAAGCTTTCTTT. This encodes CASSRLGGNTEAFF.

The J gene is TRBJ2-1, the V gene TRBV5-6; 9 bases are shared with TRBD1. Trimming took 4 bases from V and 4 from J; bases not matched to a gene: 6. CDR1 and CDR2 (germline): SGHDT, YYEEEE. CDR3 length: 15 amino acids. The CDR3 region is CASSIRDRAYNEQFF. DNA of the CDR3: TGTGCCAGCAGCATCCGGGACAGGGCTTACAATGAGCAGTTCTTC. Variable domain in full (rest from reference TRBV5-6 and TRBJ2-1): DAGVTQSPTHLIKTRGQQVTLRCSPKSGHDTVSWYQQALGQGPQFIFQYYEEEERQRGNFPDRFSGHQFPNYSSELNVNALLLGDSALYLCASSIRDRAYNEQFFGPGTRLTVL.

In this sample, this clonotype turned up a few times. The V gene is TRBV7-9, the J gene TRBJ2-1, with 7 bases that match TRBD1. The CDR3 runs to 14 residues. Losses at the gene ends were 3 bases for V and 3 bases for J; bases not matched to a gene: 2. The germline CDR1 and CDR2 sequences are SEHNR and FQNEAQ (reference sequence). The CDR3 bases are TGTGCCAGCAGCTTTCGGGACAGCTACAATGAGCAGTTCTTC. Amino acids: CASSFRDSYNEQFF.

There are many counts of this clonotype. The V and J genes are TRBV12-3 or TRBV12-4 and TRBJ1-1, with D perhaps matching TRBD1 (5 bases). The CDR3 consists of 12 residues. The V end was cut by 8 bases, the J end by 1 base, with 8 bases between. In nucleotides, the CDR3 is TGTGCCAGCCGTGGGGGGAACACTGAAGCTTTCTTT. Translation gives CASRGGNTEAFF.

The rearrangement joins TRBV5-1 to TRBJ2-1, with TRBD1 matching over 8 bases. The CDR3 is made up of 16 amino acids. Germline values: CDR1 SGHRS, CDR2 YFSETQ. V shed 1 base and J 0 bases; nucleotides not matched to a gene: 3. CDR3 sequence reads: CASSLYGQGSYNEQFF. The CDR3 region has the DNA TGCGCCAGCAGCTTGTATGGACAGGGCTCCTACAATGAGCAGTTCTTC.

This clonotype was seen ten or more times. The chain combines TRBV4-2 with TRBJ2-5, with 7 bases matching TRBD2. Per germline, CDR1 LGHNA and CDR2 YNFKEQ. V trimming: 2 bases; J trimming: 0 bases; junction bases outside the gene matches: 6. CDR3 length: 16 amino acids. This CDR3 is CASSQRDGGDQETQYF. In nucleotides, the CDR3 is TGTGCCAGCAGCCAAAGGGATGGGGGGGACCAAGAGACCCAGTACTTC.

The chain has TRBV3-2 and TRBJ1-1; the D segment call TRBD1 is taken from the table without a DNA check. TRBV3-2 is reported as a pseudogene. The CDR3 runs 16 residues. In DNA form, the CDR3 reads TGTGCCAGCAGCCAACCCCCCGGGGGGCGGGAGACTGAAGCTTTCTTT. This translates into CASSQPPGGRETEAFF.

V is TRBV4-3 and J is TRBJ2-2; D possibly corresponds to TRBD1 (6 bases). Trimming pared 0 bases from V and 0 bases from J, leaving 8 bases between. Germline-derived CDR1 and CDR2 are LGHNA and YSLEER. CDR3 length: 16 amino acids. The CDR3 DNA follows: TGCGCCAGCAGCCAAGACGCAGGGGCGAACACCGGGGAGCTGTTTTTT. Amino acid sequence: CASSQDAGANTGELFF.

CDR3 in DNA: TGCAGTGCTAGTCAATCTACCCAGACCCAGTACTTC. This encodes CSASQSTQTQYF. V usage is TRBV20-1 and J usage is TRBJ2-5; D not resolved. Per the germline V gene, CDR1 is DFQATT and CDR2 is SNEGSKA (reference sequence). The CDR3 is 12 amino acids. V was clipped by 3 bases and J by 6 bases, with 11 bases between them.

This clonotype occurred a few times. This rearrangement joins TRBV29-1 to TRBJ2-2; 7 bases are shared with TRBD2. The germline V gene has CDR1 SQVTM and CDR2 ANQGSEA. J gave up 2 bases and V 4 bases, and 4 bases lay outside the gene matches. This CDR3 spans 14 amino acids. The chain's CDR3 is CSVVLAQNTGELFF. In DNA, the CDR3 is TGCAGCGTTGTACTAGCGCAAAACACCGGGGAGCTGTTTTTT.

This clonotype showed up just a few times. CDR3 nucleotide sequence: TGCGCCAGCATGACAGGGGACTATGGCTACACCTTC. Translating it yields CASMTGDYGYTF. The gene calls are TRBV4-1 and TRBJ1-2; 8 bases fit TRBD1. V shed 7 bases and J 3 bases; nucleotides not matched to a gene: 1. Germline assignment: CDR1 MGHRA and CDR2 YSYEKL. The CDR3 covers 12 residues.

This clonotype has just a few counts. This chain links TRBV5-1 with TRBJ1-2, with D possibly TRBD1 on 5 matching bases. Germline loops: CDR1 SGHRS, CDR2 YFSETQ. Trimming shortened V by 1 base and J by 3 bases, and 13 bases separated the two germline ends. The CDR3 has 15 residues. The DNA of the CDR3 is TGCGCCAGCAGCTTGCCCCAAGCGGGGGACTATGGCTACACCTTC. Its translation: CASSLPQAGDYGYTF.